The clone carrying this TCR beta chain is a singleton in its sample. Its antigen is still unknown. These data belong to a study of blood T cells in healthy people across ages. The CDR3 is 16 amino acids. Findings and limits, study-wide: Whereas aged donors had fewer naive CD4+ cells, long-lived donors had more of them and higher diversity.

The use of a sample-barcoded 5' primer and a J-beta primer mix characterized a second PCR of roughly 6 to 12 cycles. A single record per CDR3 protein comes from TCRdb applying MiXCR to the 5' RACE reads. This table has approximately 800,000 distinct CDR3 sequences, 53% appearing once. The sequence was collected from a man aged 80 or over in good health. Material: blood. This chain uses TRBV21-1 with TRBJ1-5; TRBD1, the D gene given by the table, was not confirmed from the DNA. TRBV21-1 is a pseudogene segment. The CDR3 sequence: CASSAWGREIGQPQHF. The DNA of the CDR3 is TGTGCCAGCAGCGCTTGGGGCAGGGAGATTGGTCAGCCCCAGCATTTT.